Detailed here is one T cell receptor beta chain. This clone was found a few times. Its antigen is unknown. Base qualities are not at hand, and no much larger clone is one base apart. Each donor gave one peripheral blood draw, roughly 110 mL on average, collected into heparinised tubes. Using a panel that included CD45RO, CCR7, CD25, CD127, CD95 and CD27, naive, central memory, regulatory and stem cell-like memory CD4+ T cells were sorted on a BD FACSAria II. All sorted populations exceeded 98% purity. PBMCs were separated immediately by Lymphoprep density gradient centrifugation and were stained directly, without being cultured. So that batch effects would be minimized, each experiment stained and sorted samples in pairs, pairing one healthy donor with one patient. The CDR3 holds 15 amino acids from the cysteine to the phenylalanine. The DNA shown is the 45-base CDR3, in frame from base 1. V has 5 bases trimmed and J has 4 bases trimmed; junction bases matching no gene number 9. CDR1 and CDR2, looked up from the germline V gene, are SGHTA and FQGNSA.

The data derive from a study of beta chain features in type 1 diabetes (dated by TCRdb to 2017 to 2018). Some background on the complete study: No differences in mean age, gender distribution, total cell number or subset yield were found between patients and healthy donors. Whereas all 30 or so donors provided naive and central memory subsets, regulatory and stem cell-like memory subsets were isolated from just 8 patients and roughly eight healthy donors. Across all samples, 107,917,701 sorted cells were examined, and cell number per subset correlated strongly with RNA yield. The study compared the TCRB repertoires of sorted circulating CD4+ T cell subsets in recently diagnosed type 1 diabetes patients with those in matched healthy donors. The paper as a whole reports these results and caveats: Naive, central memory and regulatory TCRB repertoires appeared to be more similar among patients than among healthy donors. Only small numbers of individuals were included in the HLA sub-analyses, which left unresolved whether HLA type had any influence on TCRB rearrangement. Sequencing cDNA rather than genomic DNA could over-represent highly expressing activated cells, although activation and CD3 levels did not differ between groups. A moderate but significant shortening of TCRB CDR3 length was observed in type 1 diabetes patients in all four CD4+ subsets. PCR might favor shorter templates, but patient and control samples were amplified and corrected together, so any skew would affect both groups equally. At VDJ recombination sites, type 1 diabetes patients had fewer insertions and more deleted nucleotides, which implies abnormalities in thymic rearrangement.

The entire amount of isolated RNA was reverse transcribed using the High Capacity cDNA Reverse Transcription Kit, so the sequenced TCRB transcripts were expressed ones. Naive, central memory and regulatory T cell samples underwent deep immunoSEQ sequencing, averaging about 3.57 million total reads per sample. Sorted cells were lysed in RLT buffer and RNA was extracted with DNase-treated RNeasy Micro or Mini kits, depending on cell number. Each cell subset was processed on its own to prevent cross-contamination, while patient and healthy donor samples were processed together. Using the immunoSEQ multiplex PCR, TCRB sequences were amplified from cDNA into 87-bp fragments spanning the CDR3 region. Amplicons were sequenced on the Illumina HiSeq platform. The source study handled its data this way. Synthetic template baselines were used to correct PCR bias computationally, reads within Hamming distance 2 were collapsed, and singletons that could not be merged were discarded. By aligning reads against IMGT, V, D and J genes, CDR3 length, and insertions or deletions at six rearrangement sites were assigned. Within each subset, clonotype counts were normalized to sorted cell number, after which true diversity and Gini coefficients were computed with the tcR R package. The overlap coefficient, calculated on TCRB nucleotide sequences, was used to quantify repertoire sharing. As a proxy for the pre-selection repertoire, out-of-frame TCRB sequences from naive cells were analyzed. TCRdb took this table from immuneACCESS and kept in-frame rearrangements with V and J called. Such tables lack part of the clones; where checked against another copy, unresolved V genes explain under half of the gap, and the rest is unexplained. That table gives V, J and clone size, and the DNA gave D and trimming. This sample comprises roughly 610,000 clones, about a sixth of them detected only once. The ten largest clones capture more than 0.08% of the sample.

This TCR was recovered from a man between 18 and 29 years old in good health. The chain is made from TRBV7-2 and TRBJ1-2, with 8 junctional bases fitting TRBD1. The source material was naive CD4+ T cells from blood. The intended sense of this specimen's cell subset or site label: true naive CD4+ T cells. The sequenced DNA: TGTGCCAGCAGCCCCTATCCGGGACAGGCCTATGGCTACACCTTC. This yields the protein CASSPYPGQAYGYTF.